This TCR beta chain was retrieved from a study of blood T cell repertoires in COVID-19. Overall study context: Material from acute and convalescent COVID-19 was sourced from the United States, Italy and Spain. The analysed material was cDNA or gDNA that came from T cells, B-cell-depleted T cells, or PBMCs.

Original handling: Amplification from reference gene primers served as the basis for estimated nucleated cell counts. TCRdb's table, derived via immunoSEQ multiplex PCR, lists solely in-frame clones and lacks some. V and J calls and clone size are given by that table; D and trimming were obtained from the DNA. This table has about 140,000 clones, nearly 90% appearing once. Germline trimming cut 8 bases from V and 2 bases from J; bases unmatched to any gene: 11. Germline CDR1 reads MDHEN; CDR2 reads SYDVKM. The CDR3 is made up of 16 amino acids. The source of this sequence is a man in his 70s with acute or convalescent COVID-19. This sequence joins TRBV28 and TRBJ2-3; TRBD1 agrees at 9 bases. Sample: peripheral blood. This CDR3 reads CASARPGTGTTDTQYF. In DNA, the CDR3 is TGTGCCAGCGCACGCCCCGGGACAGGGACCACAGATACGCAGTATTTT.